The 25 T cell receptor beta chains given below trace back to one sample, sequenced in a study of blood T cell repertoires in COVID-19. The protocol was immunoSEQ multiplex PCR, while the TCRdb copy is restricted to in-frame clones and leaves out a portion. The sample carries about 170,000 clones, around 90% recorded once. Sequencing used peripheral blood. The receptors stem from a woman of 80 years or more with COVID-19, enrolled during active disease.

The CDR3 DNA sequence: TGTGCCAGCAGTTTCAGCGGGTACTATGGCTACACCTTC. Translated, it gives CASSFSGYYGYTF. The V and J genes are TRBV28 and TRBJ1-2, with D unresolved. The CDR3 consists of 13 residues. V lost 3 bases and J lost 3, with 8 bases in between. Germline V gives CDR1 MDHEN, CDR2 SYDVKM.

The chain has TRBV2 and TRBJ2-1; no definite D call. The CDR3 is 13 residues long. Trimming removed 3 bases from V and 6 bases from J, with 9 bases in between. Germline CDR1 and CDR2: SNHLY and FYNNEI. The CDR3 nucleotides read TGTGCCAGCAGTGAGCTAGTTGGCAATGAGCAGTTCTTC. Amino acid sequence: CASSELVGNEQFF.

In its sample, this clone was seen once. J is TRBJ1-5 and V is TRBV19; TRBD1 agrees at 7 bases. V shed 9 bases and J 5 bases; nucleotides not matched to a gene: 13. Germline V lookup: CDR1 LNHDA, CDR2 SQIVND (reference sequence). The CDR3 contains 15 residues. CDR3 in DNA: TGTGCCAGCAACAGAGGGACAGCTAGAGATCAGCCCCAGCATTTT. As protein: CASNRGTARDQPQHF.

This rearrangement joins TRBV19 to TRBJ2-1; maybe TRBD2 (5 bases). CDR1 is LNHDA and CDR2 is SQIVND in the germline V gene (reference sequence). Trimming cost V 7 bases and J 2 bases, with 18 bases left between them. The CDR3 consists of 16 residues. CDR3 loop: CASTPTRGSAYNEQFF. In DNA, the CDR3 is TGTGCCAGTACCCCAACCCGAGGGTCAGCCTACAATGAGCAGTTCTTC.

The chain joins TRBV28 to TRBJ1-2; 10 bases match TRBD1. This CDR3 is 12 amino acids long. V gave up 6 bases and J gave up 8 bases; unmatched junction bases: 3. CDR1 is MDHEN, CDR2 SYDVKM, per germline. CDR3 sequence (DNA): TGTGCCAGCAGGAGGACAGGGGGGGGCTACACCTTC. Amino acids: CASRRTGGGYTF.

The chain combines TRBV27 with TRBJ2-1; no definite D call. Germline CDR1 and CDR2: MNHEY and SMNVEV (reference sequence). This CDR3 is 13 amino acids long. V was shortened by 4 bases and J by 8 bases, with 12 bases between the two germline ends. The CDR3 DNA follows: TGTGCCAGCAGTTCCAGTATTCTTTATGAGCAGTTCTTC. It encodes CASSSSILYEQFF.

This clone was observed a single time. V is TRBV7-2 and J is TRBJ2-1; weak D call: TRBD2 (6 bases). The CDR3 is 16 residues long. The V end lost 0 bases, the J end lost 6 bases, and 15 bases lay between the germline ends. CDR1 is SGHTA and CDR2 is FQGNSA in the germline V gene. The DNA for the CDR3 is TGTGCCAGCAGCTTAGCGGCTAGCGTGCAGACCAATGAGCAGTTCTTC. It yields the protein CASSLAASVQTNEQFF.

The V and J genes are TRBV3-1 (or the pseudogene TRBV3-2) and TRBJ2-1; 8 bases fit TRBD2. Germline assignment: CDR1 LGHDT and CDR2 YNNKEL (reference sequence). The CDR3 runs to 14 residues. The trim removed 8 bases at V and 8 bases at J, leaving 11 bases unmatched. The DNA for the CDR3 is TGTGCCAGCTGCAGCGGGAGAGTAGGTGATGAGCAGTTCTTC. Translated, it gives CASCSGRVGDEQFF.

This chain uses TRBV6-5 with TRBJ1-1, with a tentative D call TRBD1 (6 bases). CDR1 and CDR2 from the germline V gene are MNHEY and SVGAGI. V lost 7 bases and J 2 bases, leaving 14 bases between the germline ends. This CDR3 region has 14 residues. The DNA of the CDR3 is TGTGCCAGCACGAACTTACAGGGTAACACTGAAGCTTTCTTT. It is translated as CASTNLQGNTEAFF.

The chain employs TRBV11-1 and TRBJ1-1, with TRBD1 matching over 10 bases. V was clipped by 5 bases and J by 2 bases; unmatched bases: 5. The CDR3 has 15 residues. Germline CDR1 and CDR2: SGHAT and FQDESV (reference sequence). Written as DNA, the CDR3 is TGTGCCAGCAGCGCCAGGGACAGGGGAAACACTGAAGCTTTCTTT. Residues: CASSARDRGNTEAFF.

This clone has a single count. CDR3: CASTSGTSTDTQYF. DNA for the CDR3: TGTGCCAGCACCAGTGGGACTAGCACAGATACGCAGTATTTT. V gene TRBV9 combines with J gene TRBJ2-3; a weak D match, TRBD2 (6 bases). V lost 6 bases, J lost 0 bases, and 11 bases lay in between. The CDR3 sequence is 14 residues long. CDR1 is SGDLS, CDR2 YYNGEE, per germline.

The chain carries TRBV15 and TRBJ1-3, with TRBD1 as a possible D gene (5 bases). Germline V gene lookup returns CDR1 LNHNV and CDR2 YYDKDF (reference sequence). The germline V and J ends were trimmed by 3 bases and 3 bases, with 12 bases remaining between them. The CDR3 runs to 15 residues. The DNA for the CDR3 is TGTGCCACCAGCAGGGAGACGACAGTTGGAAACACCATATATTTT. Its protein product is CATSRETTVGNTIYF. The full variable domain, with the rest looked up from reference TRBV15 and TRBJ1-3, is DAMVIQNPRYQVTQFGKPVTLSCSQTLNHNVMYWYQQKSSQAPKLLFHYYDKDFNNEADTPDNFQSRRPNTSFCFLDIRSPGLGDTAMYLCATSRETTVGNTIYFGEGSWLTVV.

The CDR3: CASSPTGQGIWGYTF. Written as DNA, the CDR3 is TGTGCCAGCAGCCCGACGGGACAGGGCATTTGGGGCTACACCTTC. The rearrangement uses TRBV7-2 and TRBJ1-2; 9 bases fit TRBD1. Germline-derived CDR1 and CDR2 are SGHTA and FQGNSA. The CDR3 is 15 amino acids. J was trimmed by 8 bases and V by 5 bases; bases with no gene match: 12.

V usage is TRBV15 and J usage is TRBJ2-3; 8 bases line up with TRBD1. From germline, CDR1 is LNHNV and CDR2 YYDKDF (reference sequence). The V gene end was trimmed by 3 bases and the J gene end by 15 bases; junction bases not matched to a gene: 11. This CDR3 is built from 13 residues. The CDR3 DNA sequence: TGTGCCACCAGCAGGGAAAGAGGACAGGGATTTTATTTT. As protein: CATSRERGQGFYF. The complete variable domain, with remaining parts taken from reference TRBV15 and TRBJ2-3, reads DAMVIQNPRYQVTQFGKPVTLSCSQTLNHNVMYWYQQKSSQAPKLLFHYYDKDFNNEADTPDNFQSRRPNTSFCFLDIRSPGLGDTAMYLCATSRERGQGFYFGPGTRLTVL.

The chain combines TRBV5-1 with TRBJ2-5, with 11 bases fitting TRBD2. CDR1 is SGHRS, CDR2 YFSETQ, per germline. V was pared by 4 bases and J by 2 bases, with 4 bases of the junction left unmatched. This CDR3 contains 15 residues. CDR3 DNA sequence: TGCGCCAGCAGCACAGGGACTAGCGGTCAAGAGACCCAGTACTTC. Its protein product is CASSTGTSGQETQYF.

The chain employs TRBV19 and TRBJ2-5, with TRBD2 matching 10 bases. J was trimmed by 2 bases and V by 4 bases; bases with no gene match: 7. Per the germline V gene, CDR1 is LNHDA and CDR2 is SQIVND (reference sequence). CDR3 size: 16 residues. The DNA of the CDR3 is TGTGCCAGTAGTAAGGGTATAGCGGGAGGTCAAGAGACCCAGTACTTC. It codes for CASSKGIAGGQETQYF.

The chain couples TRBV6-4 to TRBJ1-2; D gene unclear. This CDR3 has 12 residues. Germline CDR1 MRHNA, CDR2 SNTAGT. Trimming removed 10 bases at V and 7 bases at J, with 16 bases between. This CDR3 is CATSREGFGYTF. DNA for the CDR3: TGTGCCACCTCAAGGGAGGGCTTTGGCTACACCTTC.

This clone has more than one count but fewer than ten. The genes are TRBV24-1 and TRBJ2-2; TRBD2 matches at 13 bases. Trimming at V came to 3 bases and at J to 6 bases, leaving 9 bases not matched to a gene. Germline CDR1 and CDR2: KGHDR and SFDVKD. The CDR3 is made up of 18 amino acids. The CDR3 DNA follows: TGTGCCACCAGTGATCTCTCCGGGACTAGCGGGATTCCCGGGGAGCTGTTTTTT. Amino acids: CATSDLSGTSGIPGELFF.

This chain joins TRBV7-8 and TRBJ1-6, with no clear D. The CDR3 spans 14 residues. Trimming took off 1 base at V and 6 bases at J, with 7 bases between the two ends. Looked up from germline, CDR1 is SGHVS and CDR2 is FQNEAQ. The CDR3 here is CASSLGDLNSPLHF. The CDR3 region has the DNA TGTGCCAGCAGCTTAGGAGATCTTAATTCACCCCTCCACTTT.

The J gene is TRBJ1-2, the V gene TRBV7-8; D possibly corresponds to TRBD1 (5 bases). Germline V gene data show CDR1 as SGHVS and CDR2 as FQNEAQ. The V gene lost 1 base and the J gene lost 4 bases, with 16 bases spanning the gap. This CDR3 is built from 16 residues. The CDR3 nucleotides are TGTGCCAGCAGCTTAGACAGGCCCCGGTCGGGCTATGGCTACACCTTC. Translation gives CASSLDRPRSGYGYTF.

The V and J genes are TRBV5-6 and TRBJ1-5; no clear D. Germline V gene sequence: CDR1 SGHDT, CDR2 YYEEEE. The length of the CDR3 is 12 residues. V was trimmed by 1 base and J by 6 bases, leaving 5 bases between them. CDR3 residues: CASSLYGQPQHF. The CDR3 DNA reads TGTGCCAGCAGCTTGTACGGTCAGCCCCAGCATTTT.

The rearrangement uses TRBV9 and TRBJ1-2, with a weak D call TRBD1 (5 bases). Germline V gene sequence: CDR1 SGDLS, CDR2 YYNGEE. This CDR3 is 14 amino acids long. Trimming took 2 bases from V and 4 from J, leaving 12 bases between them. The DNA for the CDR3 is TGTGCCAGCAGCGTTACTCAGGGCTCCTATGGCTACACCTTC. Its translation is CASSVTQGSYGYTF.

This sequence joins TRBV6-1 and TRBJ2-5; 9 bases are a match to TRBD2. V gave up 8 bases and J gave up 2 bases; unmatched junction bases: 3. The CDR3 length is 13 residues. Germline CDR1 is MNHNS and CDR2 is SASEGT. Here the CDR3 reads CASSTSGQETQYF. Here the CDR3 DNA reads TGTGCCAGCTCGACTAGCGGTCAAGAGACCCAGTACTTC.

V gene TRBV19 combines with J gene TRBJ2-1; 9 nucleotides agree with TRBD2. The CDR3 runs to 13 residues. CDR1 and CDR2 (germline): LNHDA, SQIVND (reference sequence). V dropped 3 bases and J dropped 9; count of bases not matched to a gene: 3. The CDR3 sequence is CASSIAGGREQFF. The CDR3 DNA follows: TGTGCCAGTAGTATCGCGGGAGGGCGTGAGCAGTTCTTC. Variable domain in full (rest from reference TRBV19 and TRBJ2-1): DGGITQSPKYLFRKEGQNVTLSCEQNLNHDAMYWYRQDPGQGLRLIYYSQIVNDFQKGDIAEGYSVSREKKESFPLTVTSAQKNPTAFYLCASSIAGGREQFFGPGTRLTVL.

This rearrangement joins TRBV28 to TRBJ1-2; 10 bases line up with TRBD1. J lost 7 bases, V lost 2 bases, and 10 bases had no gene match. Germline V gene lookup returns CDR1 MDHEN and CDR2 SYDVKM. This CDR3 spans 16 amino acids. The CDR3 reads CASSLVSGTGVRGYTF. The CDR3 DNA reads TGTGCCAGCAGTTTAGTGTCCGGGACAGGGGTACGTGGCTACACCTTC.